The source of this T cell receptor beta chain is a study of cytotoxic CD8 clonotypes in ibrutinib-treated CLL. Study in general: The group held about 11 relapsed/refractory and about 15 treatment-naive patients, with under 18 IGHV unmutated.

Sequenced by immunoSEQ multiplex PCR; TCRdb stores in-frame clones only, minus some. This table has about 140,000 clones, 85% to 95% appearing once. The V end was cut by 1 base, the J end by 4 bases, with 6 bases between. Germline V CDR1 and CDR2: SEHNR, FQNEAQ (reference sequence). CDR3 size: 13 residues. Turning to this clone: Its antigen is unknown.

Study-level points and caveats: The study found public clonotypes uncommon, contracting or stable on treatment.

The sequence derives from a human donor with chronic lymphocytic leukemia. Material: PBMCs, obtained after 12 months of ibrutinib treatment. The chain couples TRBV7-9 to TRBJ2-3, with no clear D. CDR3 nucleotides: TGTGCCAGCAGCTTAGGTGCGGCAGATACGCAGTATTTT. The encoded protein is CASSLGAADTQYF.